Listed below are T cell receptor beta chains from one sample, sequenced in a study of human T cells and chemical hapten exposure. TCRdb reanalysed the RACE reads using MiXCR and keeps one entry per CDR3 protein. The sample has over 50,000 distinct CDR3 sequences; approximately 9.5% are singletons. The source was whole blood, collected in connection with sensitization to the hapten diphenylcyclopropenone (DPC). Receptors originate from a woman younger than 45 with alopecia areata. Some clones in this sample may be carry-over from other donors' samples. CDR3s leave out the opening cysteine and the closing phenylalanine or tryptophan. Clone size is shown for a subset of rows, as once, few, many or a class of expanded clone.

CDR3aa: ASSYVSGQQF
v_gene: TRBV6-2/TRBV6-3
abundance: few

CDR3aa: ASSSYRGGYGYT
v_gene: TRBV5-1
abundance: few

CDR3aa: ASRRSGGPQH
v_gene: TRBV12-3/TRBV12-4
abundance: once

CDR3aa: ASSLERADTQY
v_gene: TRBV5-1
abundance: -

CDR3aa: ASSFLLTGLNTEAF
v_gene: TRBV6-6
abundance: few

CDR3aa: ASSLDVRGRTEAF
v_gene: TRBV5-1
abundance: many

CDR3aa: ASTSGAGSYEQY
v_gene: TRBV12-3/TRBV12-4
abundance: -

CDR3aa: ASSLVTGEGEKLF
v_gene: TRBV5-1
abundance: -

CDR3aa: ASSPRSTGGPDYT
v_gene: TRBV18
abundance: many

CDR3aa: AWSSTGTSGADTQY
v_gene: TRBV30
abundance: -

CDR3aa: ASLLADNTGELF
v_gene: TRBV6-6
abundance: few

CDR3aa: ASSQVGGRYEQF
v_gene: TRBV4-1
abundance: few

CDR3aa: ASSLEGWGYNEQF
v_gene: TRBV12-3/TRBV12-4
abundance: many

CDR3aa: ASSLKGAPGYT
v_gene: TRBV13
abundance: -

CDR3aa: ASSPQGDTEAF
v_gene: TRBV18
abundance: many

CDR3aa: ASSDRLNQPQH
v_gene: TRBV19
abundance: -

CDR3aa: ATSRVARTRSTDTQY
v_gene: TRBV15
abundance: -

CDR3aa: ASSHSQGVDTQY
v_gene: TRBV7-9
abundance: few

CDR3aa: ASSPQGWTKNIQY
v_gene: TRBV12-3/TRBV12-4
abundance: many

CDR3aa: AIDPKGVRSSYNEQF
v_gene: TRBV10-3
abundance: -

CDR3aa: ASSLAGSETGDTQY
v_gene: TRBV12-3/TRBV12-4
abundance: -

CDR3aa: ASSLGPGEQY
v_gene: TRBV5-4
abundance: few

CDR3aa: ASSPRTGGASNEAF
v_gene: TRBV5-1
abundance: -

CDR3aa: ASSGGNEQF
v_gene: TRBV11-3
abundance: few

CDR3aa: ASSKVLDRDLSNQPQH
v_gene: TRBV21-1
abundance: many

CDR3aa: ASSWDETQY
v_gene: TRBV5-1
abundance: -

CDR3aa: SVEGTGQGGYT
v_gene: TRBV29-1
abundance: many

CDR3aa: ASSSHTQGGYGYT
v_gene: TRBV28
abundance: many

CDR3aa: ASSSSQGADTEAF
v_gene: TRBV7-2
abundance: -

CDR3aa: ASSLGGLGNTIY
v_gene: TRBV12-3/TRBV12-4
abundance: few

CDR3aa: SVGDRETNEKLF
v_gene: TRBV29-1
abundance: many

CDR3aa: ASGPGTVNEKLF
v_gene: TRBV12-5
abundance: many

CDR3aa: ASSRPNTEAF
v_gene: TRBV7-9
abundance: many

CDR3aa: ASSDTGAIYEQY
v_gene: TRBV10-2
abundance: -

CDR3aa: ASSYGLAGGTDTQY
v_gene: TRBV7-2
abundance: many

CDR3aa: ASSYIPGSSYNSPLH
v_gene: TRBV6-2/TRBV6-3
abundance: few

CDR3aa: ASKTGGLNTEAF
v_gene: TRBV28
abundance: few

CDR3aa: ASSLEVKTDTQY
v_gene: TRBV5-1
abundance: few

CDR3aa: ASSDSLGQRTNTGELF
v_gene: TRBV10-2
abundance: few

CDR3aa: ASSLGVGPGRTEAF
v_gene: TRBV7-8
abundance: -

CDR3aa: SAMSRIIRDEQF
v_gene: TRBV20-1
abundance: few

CDR3aa: ASSYPGRVQETQY
v_gene: TRBV4-1
abundance: few

CDR3aa: ATSGERQETQY
v_gene: TRBV7-2
abundance: few

CDR3aa: ASVPQRGQGVYEQY
v_gene: TRBV28
abundance: few

CDR3aa: ASSLSAAGSGASPLH
v_gene: TRBV27
abundance: -

CDR3aa: ASSQERQENEKLF
v_gene: TRBV4-3
abundance: few

CDR3aa: ASSADGTTTCNEKLF
v_gene: TRBV4-3
abundance: few

CDR3aa: SVGGTLRSSYEQY
v_gene: TRBV29-1
abundance: -

CDR3aa: ASSRTGGPDEQY
v_gene: TRBV7-7
abundance: -

CDR3aa: AMRSQEHNEQF
v_gene: TRBV10-3
abundance: -

CDR3aa: SVSGGPYNEQF
v_gene: TRBV20-1
abundance: -

CDR3aa: ASSLQRGEAF
v_gene: TRBV5-4
abundance: -

CDR3aa: ASSQVRGGGYEQY
v_gene: TRBV4-3
abundance: few